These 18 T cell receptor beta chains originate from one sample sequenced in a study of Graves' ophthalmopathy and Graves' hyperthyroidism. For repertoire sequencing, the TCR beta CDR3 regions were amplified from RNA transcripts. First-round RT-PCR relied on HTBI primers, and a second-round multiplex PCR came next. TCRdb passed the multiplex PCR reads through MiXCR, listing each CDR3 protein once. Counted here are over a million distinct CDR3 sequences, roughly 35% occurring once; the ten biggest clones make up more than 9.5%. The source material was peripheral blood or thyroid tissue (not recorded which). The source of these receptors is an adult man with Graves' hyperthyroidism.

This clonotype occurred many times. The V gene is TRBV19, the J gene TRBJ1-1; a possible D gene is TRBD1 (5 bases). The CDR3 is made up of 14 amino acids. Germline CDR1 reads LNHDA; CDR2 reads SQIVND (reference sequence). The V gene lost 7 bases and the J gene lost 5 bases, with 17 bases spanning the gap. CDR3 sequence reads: CASKRNWGDTEAFF. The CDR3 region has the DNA TGTGCCAGTAAACGCAATTGGGGGGATACTGAAGCTTTCTTT.

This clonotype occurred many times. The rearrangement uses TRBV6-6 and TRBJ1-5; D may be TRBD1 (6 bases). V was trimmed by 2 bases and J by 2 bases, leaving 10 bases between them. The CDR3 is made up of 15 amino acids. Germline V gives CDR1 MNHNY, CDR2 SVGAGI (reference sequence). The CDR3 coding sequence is TGTGCCAGCAGTTACGGGGGGCGCGGCAATCAGCCCCAGCATTTT. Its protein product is CASSYGGRGNQPQHF.

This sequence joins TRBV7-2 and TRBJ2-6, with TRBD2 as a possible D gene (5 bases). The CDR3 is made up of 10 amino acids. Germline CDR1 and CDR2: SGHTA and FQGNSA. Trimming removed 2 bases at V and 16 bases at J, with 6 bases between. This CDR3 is CASSLTGLTF. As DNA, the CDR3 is TGTGCCAGCAGCTTAACGGGACTGACTTTC. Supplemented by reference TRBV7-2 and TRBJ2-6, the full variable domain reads GAGVSQSPSNKVTEKGKDVELRCDPISGHTALYWYRQSLGQGLEFLIYFQGNSAPDKSGLPSDRFSAERTGGSVSTLTIQRTQQEDSAVYLCASSLTGLTFGAGSRLTVL.

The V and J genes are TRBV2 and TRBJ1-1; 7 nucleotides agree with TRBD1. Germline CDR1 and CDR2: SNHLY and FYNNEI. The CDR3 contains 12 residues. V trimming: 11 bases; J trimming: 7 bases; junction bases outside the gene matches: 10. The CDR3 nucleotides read TGTGCCCGCGCAGCGGACAGGCTTGAAGCTTTCTTT. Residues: CARAADRLEAFF.

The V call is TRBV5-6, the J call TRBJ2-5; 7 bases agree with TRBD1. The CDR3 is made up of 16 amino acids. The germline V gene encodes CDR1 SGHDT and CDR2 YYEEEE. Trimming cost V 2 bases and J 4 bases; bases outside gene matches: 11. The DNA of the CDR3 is TGTGCCAGCAGCTTACTCTGGGACAGTATCTTAGAGACCCAGTACTTC. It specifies CASSLLWDSILETQYF.

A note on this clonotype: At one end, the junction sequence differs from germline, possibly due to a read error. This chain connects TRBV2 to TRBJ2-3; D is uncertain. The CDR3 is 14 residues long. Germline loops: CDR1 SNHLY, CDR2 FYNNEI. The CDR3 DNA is TGTGCCAGCAGTGAACCCCGGGTAGCAGACACATCGGATTTT. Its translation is CASSEPRVADTSDF.

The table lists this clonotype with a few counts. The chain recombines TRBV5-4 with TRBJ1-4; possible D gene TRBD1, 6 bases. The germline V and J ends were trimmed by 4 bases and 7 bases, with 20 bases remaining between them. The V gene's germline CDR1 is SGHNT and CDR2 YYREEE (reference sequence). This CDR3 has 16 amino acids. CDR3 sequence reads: CASSHNRDGGVEKLFF. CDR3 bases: TGTGCCAGCAGCCACAACAGGGACGGAGGGGTTGAAAAACTGTTTTTT.

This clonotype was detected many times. The CDR3 nucleotides are TGTGCCAGCAGTTTCGGGACAGGGACCCGCTACGAGCAGTACTTC. This encodes CASSFGTGTRYEQYF. The V call is TRBV12-3 or TRBV12-4, the J call TRBJ2-7; 9 bases map to TRBD1. CDR3 length equals 15 residues. Losses at the gene ends were 3 bases for V and 3 bases for J; bases not matched to a gene: 6.

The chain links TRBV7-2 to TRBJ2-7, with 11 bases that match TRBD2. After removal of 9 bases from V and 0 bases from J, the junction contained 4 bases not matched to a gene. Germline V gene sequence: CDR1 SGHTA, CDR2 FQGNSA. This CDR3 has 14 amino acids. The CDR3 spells CARLGTSGSYEQYF. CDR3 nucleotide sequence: TGTGCCAGACTAGGGACTAGCGGCTCCTACGAGCAGTACTTC.

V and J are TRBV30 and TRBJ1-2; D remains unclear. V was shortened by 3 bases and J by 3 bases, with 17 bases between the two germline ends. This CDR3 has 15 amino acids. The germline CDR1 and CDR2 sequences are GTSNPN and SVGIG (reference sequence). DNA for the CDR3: TGTGCCTGGAGGACGGGATGGAAGGGCCACTATGGCTACACCTTC. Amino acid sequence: CAWRTGWKGHYGYTF.

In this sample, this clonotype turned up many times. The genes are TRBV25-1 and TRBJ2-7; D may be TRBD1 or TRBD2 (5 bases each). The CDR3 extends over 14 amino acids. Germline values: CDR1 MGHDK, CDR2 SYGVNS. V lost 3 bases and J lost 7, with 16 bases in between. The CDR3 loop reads CASSDGVRDREQYF. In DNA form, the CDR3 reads TGTGCCAGCAGTGACGGTGTGAGGGACCGGGAGCAGTACTTC.

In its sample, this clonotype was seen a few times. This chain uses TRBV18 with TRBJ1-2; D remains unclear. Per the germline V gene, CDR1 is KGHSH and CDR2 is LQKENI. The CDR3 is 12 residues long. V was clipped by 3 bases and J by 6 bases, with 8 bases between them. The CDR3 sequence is CASSPSRNGYTF. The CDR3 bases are TGTGCCAGCTCACCGTCCAGGAATGGCTACACCTTC.

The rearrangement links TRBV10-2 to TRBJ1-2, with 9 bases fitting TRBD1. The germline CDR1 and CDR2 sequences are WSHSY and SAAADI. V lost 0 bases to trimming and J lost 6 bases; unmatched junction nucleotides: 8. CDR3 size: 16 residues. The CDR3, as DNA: TGCGCCAGCAGTGAGTCTGGGAGGACAGGGGATGATGGCTACACCTTC. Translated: CASSESGRTGDDGYTF.

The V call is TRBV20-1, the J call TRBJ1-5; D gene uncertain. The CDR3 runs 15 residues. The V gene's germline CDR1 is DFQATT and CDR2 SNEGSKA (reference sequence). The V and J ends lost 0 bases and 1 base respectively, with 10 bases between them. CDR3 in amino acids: CSARERERSNQPQHF. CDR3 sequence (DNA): TGCAGTGCTAGAGAGCGGGAGCGAAGCAATCAGCCCCAGCATTTT.

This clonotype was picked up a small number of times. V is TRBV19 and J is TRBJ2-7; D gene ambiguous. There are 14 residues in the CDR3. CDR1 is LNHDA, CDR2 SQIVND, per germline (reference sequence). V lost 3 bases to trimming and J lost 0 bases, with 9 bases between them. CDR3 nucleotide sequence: TGTGCCAGTAGTATCGACCCGAGCTCCTACGAGCAGTACTTC. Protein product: CASSIDPSSYEQYF.

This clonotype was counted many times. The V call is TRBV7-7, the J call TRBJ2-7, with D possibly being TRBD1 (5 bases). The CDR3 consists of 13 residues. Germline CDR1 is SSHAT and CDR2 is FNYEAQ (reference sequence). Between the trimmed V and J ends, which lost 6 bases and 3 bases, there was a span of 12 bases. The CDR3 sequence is CASSFSDNYEQYF. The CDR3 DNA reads TGTGCCAGCAGTTTTTCGGACAACTACGAGCAGTACTTC. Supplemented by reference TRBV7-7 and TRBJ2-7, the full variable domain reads GAGVSQSPRYKVTKRGQDVTLRCDPISSHATLYWYQQALGQGPEFLTYFNYEAQPDKSGLPSDRFSAERPEGSISTLTIQRTEQRDSAMYRCASSFSDNYEQYFGPGTRLTVT.

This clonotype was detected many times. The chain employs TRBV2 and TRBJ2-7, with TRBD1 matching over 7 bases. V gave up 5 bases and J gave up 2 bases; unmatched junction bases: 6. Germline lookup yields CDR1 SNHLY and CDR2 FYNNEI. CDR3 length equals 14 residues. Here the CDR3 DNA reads TGTGCCAGCAGTACCGGGACAGCAACCTACGAGCAGTACTTC. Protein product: CASSTGTATYEQYF.

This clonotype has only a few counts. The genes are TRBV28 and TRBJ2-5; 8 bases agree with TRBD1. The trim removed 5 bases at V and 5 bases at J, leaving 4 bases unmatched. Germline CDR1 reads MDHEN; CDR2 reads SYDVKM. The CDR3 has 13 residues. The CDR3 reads CASSDTGGETQYF. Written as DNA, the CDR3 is TGTGCCAGCAGTGATACAGGGGGGGAGACCCAGTACTTC.